The subject of this entry is one TCR beta chain. The CDR3 totals 15 residues. Trimming shortened V by 7 bases and J by 0 bases, and 15 bases separated the two germline ends. Germline V gene lookup returns CDR1 MNHEY and CDR2 SMNVEV (reference sequence). This specimen comes from a study of cytotoxic CD8 clonotypes in ibrutinib-treated CLL. About the study: Responses: approximately 25 partial, 2 complete; after median 68 months, around 15 stayed remitted, around 12 progressed.

Data came from immunoSEQ multiplex PCR; TCRdb stores just in-frame clones and leaves some out. The table lists roughly 63,000 clones, approximately 57% of them singletons, with roughly 14% in the top ten. The sequence came from a human donor with chronic lymphocytic leukemia. Specimen: PBMCs, collected after 12 months of ibrutinib treatment. The chain combines TRBV27 with TRBJ1-1, with a weak D call TRBD1 (5 bases). The CDR3 spells CASKVSGVMNTEAFF. The CDR3 DNA is TGTGCCAGCAAGGTATCGGGGGTCATGAACACTGAAGCTTTCTTT.